This passage covers 16 T cell receptor beta chains from one sample sequenced in a study of cytomegalovirus exposure and HLA in healthy donors. Use of 60 Vbeta and 13 Jbeta primers characterized the PCR. The repertoire was sequenced with immunoSEQ multiplex PCR; TCRdb's copy has only in-frame clones and lacks some. The data show roughly 140,000 clones, almost 80% seen once. Sequences were obtained from PBMCs. The receptors originated from a woman in her forties in good health and CMV-seropositive.

The J gene is TRBJ1-6, the V gene TRBV30; D may be TRBD1 (5 bases). CDR1 and CDR2 (germline): GTSNPN, SVGIG (reference sequence). The CDR3 length is 14 residues. Trimming pared 0 bases from V and 4 bases from J, leaving 7 bases between. The CDR3 reads CAWSVGTYNSPLHF. The CDR3 DNA sequence: TGTGCCTGGAGTGTCGGGACTTATAATTCACCCCTCCACTTT.

The V call is TRBV10-1, the J call TRBJ2-1; D remains ambiguous. The CDR3 is 13 amino acids. Trimming took 0 bases from V and 8 from J, leaving 8 bases between them. Germline-derived CDR1 and CDR2 are WNHNN and SYGVQD (reference sequence). This CDR3 reads CASSESDSYEQFF. The CDR3 DNA sequence: TGCGCCAGCAGTGAGTCGGATAGCTATGAGCAGTTCTTC.

The J gene is TRBJ2-7, the V gene TRBV6-6; 8 nucleotides align to TRBD2. V lost 6 bases, J lost 6 bases, and 10 bases stayed unmatched. CDR1 is MNHNY, CDR2 SVGAGI, per germline (reference sequence). The CDR3 contains 14 residues. CDR3 loop: CASSRGGDLGEQYF. In DNA, the CDR3 is TGTGCCAGCAGCCGGGGGGGCGACCTGGGCGAGCAGTACTTC.

This clone was counted a single time. The CDR3 here is CASVEGGQYQETQYF. Written as DNA, the CDR3 is TGTGCCAGCGTGGAGGGGGGGCAGTACCAAGAGACCCAGTACTTC. This chain uses TRBV2 with TRBJ2-5; possible D gene TRBD2, 7 bases. V was clipped by 8 bases and J by 0 bases, with 16 bases between them. The CDR3 is 15 amino acids. CDR1 and CDR2 from the germline V gene are SNHLY and FYNNEI.

This chain links TRBV5-4 with TRBJ1-2, with no clear D. Trimming cost V 4 bases and J 4 bases, with 14 bases left between them. This CDR3 has 14 residues. Germline loops: CDR1 SGHNT, CDR2 YYREEE (reference sequence). The chain's CDR3 is CASSRSGGFYGYTF. The CDR3 coding sequence is TGTGCCAGCAGCCGATCCGGTGGTTTCTATGGCTACACCTTC.

This rearrangement joins TRBV11-3 to TRBJ2-2; 8 nucleotides match TRBD2. CDR3 length: 15 amino acids. V lost 5 bases, J lost 7 bases, and 9 bases stayed unmatched. Germline CDR1 SGHNT, CDR2 YENEEA. The DNA of the CDR3 is TGTGCCAGCAGCCCCACGGGGGGGGCGATCGGGGAGCTGTTTTTT. Protein product: CASSPTGGAIGELFF.

This chain connects TRBV7-9 to TRBJ2-5; no reliable D call. Germline assignment: CDR1 SEHNR and CDR2 FQNEAQ (reference sequence). Trimming left V 1 base short and J 4 bases short, with 7 bases between. This CDR3 has 13 amino acids. The CDR3 DNA is TGTGCCAGCAGCTTAGTATACGGAGAGACCCAGTACTTC. Amino acid sequence: CASSLVYGETQYF.

CDR3 in amino acids: CASSVGPSGGDTQYF. As DNA, the CDR3 is TGTGCCAGCAGCGTAGGCCCTAGCGGGGGGGATACGCAGTATTTT. This rearrangement joins TRBV9 to TRBJ2-3, with 11 bases identical to TRBD2. This CDR3 is built from 15 residues. V gave up 0 bases and J gave up 6 bases; unmatched junction bases: 3. Germline values: CDR1 SGDLS, CDR2 YYNGEE.

The chain joins TRBV18 to TRBJ2-7, with TRBD1 identical over 10 bases. The CDR3 has 14 residues. The junction had 6 bases not matched to a gene; V was cut back by 4 bases and J by 6 bases. Germline V gene data show CDR1 as KGHSH and CDR2 as LQKENI. The CDR3 is CASSQRQGATEQYF. The CDR3 nucleotides read TGTGCCAGCTCACAACGACAGGGGGCTACCGAGCAGTACTTC.

The V and J genes are TRBV27 and TRBJ2-5; 7 bases are a match to TRBD1. Matching the DNA end better, TRBJ2-7 makes the J call doubtful. Germline CDR1 is MNHEY and CDR2 is SMNVEV (reference sequence). CDR3 size: 14 residues. The CDR3 sequence is CASSGQAHTYEQYF. CDR3 in DNA: TGTGCCAGCAGCGGACAGGCGCACACCTACGAGCAGTACTTC.

The genes are TRBV5-1 and TRBJ2-1; TRBD1 matches at 11 bases. From germline, CDR1 is SGHRS and CDR2 YFSETQ. CDR3 length: 15 residues. V was clipped by 1 base and J by 6 bases; unmatched bases: 3. CDR3: CASSLQGTGGNEQFF. The CDR3 coding sequence is TGCGCCAGCAGCTTGCAGGGGACAGGGGGCAATGAGCAGTTCTTC.

This clone was observed a few times. The chain employs TRBV5-1 and TRBJ2-3, with 7 bases identical to TRBD2. V shed 1 base and J 0 bases; nucleotides not matched to a gene: 2. The CDR3 is 15 amino acids. CDR1 and CDR2 from the germline V gene are SGHRS and YFSETQ. The CDR3 DNA is TGCGCCAGCAGCTTGTACGGGGGGAGCACAGATACGCAGTATTTT. Translated, it gives CASSLYGGSTDTQYF.

The CDR3 reads CASRTVGSSEAFF. The CDR3 region has the DNA TGTGCCAGCAGGACCGTGGGCAGTAGTGAAGCTTTCTTT. The J gene is TRBJ1-1, the V gene TRBV28; no firm D call. V lost 6 bases and J lost 7, with 15 bases in between. Germline CDR1 reads MDHEN; CDR2 reads SYDVKM. The length of the CDR3 is 13 residues.

The rearrangement links TRBV5-4 to TRBJ2-2, with 10 bases lining up with TRBD1. Germline CDR1 is SGHNT and CDR2 is YYREEE (reference sequence). CDR3 size: 14 residues. With V trimmed by 5 bases and J by 7 bases, 5 bases remained unmatched. CDR3 nucleotides: TGTGCCAGCAGACCCGGACAGGGGGGCGGGGAGCTGTTTTTT. Amino acids: CASRPGQGGGELFF.

The J gene is TRBJ1-2, the V gene TRBV6-5; 9 nucleotides agree with TRBD1. Per germline, CDR1 MNHEY and CDR2 SVGAGI. V gave up 4 bases and J gave up 9 bases; unmatched junction bases: 6. The CDR3 loop spans 13 amino acids. The CDR3 spells CASSSTDRGSYTF. CDR3 bases: TGTGCCAGCAGTTCGACGGACAGGGGAAGCTACACCTTC.

The chain is built from TRBV5-1 and TRBJ1-1, with 10 bases matching TRBD1. Germline V gene data show CDR1 as SGHRS and CDR2 as YFSETQ. The CDR3 has 15 amino acids. Unmatched junction bases numbered 10, after V lost 4 bases and J lost 7 bases. CDR3 nucleotides: TGCGCCAGCAGCACCGGGACAGGGGACGGTTTTGAAGCTTTCTTT. Protein product: CASSTGTGDGFEAFF.